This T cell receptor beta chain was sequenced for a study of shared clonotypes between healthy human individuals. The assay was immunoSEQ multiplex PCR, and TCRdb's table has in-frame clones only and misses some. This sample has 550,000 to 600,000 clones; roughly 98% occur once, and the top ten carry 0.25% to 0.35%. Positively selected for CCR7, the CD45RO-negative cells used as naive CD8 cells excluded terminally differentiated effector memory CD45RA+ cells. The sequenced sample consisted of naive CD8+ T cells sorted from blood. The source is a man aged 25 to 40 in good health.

The CDR3 DNA follows: TGTGCCAGCAGCCCAGGGACTAGCGGGTTTATTCTTTACGAGCAGTACTTC. It specifies CASSPGTSGFILYEQYF. This chain joins TRBV7-8 and TRBJ2-7; 12 bases agree with TRBD2. V lost 5 bases to trimming and J lost 4 bases; unmatched junction nucleotides: 12. CDR1 is SGHVS and CDR2 is FQNEAQ in the germline V gene. CDR3 size: 17 residues.